In its sample, the clone carrying this T cell receptor beta chain was seen a few times. As yet, its antigen is unknown. The CDR3 has 15 amino acids. V was clipped by 3 bases and J by 6 bases; unmatched bases: 10. The germline CDR1 and CDR2 sequences are SEHNR and FQNEAQ (reference sequence). Unique molecular identifiers were built into the TCR beta cDNA libraries. The yield from roughly 1 to 10 million T cells was around 500,000 cDNA molecules in total. TCRdb re-called the PCR reads with MiXCR, one entry per CDR3 protein. The table lists hundreds of thousands of distinct CDR3 sequences, 40% to 50% of them singletons. The sample belongs to a study of post-analysis software for immune sequencing data. Study as a whole: Clinical courses comprised relapsing-remitting, secondary progressive and progressive-relapsing multiple sclerosis. Findings and limits, study-wide: Included in a set of roughly five TRBV segments more frequent in patients than controls were TRBV5-6, TRBV5-1 and TRBV20-1. Patients with multiple sclerosis recorded significantly lower normalized Chao1 diversity than controls, the study found.

Sample: blood. The chain carries TRBV7-9 and TRBJ1-2, with 7 bases aligning to TRBD1. The sequence came from a girl aged 10-17 years with multiple sclerosis. This CDR3 reads CASSFLRTGGNGYTF. Here the CDR3 DNA reads TGTGCCAGCAGCTTTCTCCGGACAGGAGGGAATGGCTACACCTTC.